These T cell receptor beta chains were read from a single sample in a study of Ad26.COV2.S vaccination and SARS-CoV-2 variants. Sequencing was performed with immunoSEQ multiplex PCR; in TCRdb, only in-frame clones are kept and a portion is missing. In the table there are about half a million clones, roughly nine tenths of which are singletons. The sample consisted of peripheral blood, taken in a trial of Ad26.COV2.S vaccine versus placebo. The receptors come from a person between 18 and 65 years old who received the Ad26.COV2.S COVID-19 vaccine or a placebo. Both conserved end residues are part of each CDR3. A D gene is named only where the DNA matches it firmly. Some rows have no size entry. The others give once, few or many, or a class for an expanded clone.

clone size	D gene	V gene	J gene	CDR3 DNA	CDR3 protein
NA	NA	TRBV6-2/TRBV6-3	TRBJ1-2	TGTGCCAGCAGTTCGTTTGGCTATGGCTACACCTTC	CASSSFGYGYTF
NA	NA	TRBV5-1	TRBJ1-6	TGCGCCAGCAGTTTCGGAAGTTATAATTCACCCCTCCACTTT	CASSFGSYNSPLHF
NA	TRBD1	TRBV6-6	TRBJ1-2	TGTGCCAGCAGTTCGACAGGGGGAGGCTACACCTTC	CASSSTGGGYTF
NA	NA	TRBV18	TRBJ1-6	TGTGCCAGCTCAGAGGGGAGGAATTCACCCCTCCACTTT	CASSEGRNSPLHF
NA	NA	TRBV11-1	TRBJ1-2	TGTGCCAGCAGCCCGTTTACGGATCGAGGCCTCCTTTTC	CASSPFTDRGLLF
NA	TRBD2	TRBV13	TRBJ2-1	TGTGCCAGCAGCTTAGTAGCGGGAGGGCCTGCTGAGCAGTTCTTC	CASSLVAGGPAEQFF
NA	TRBD1	TRBV19	TRBJ2-2	TGTGCCAGTCGAACAGGGGGCAGGACCGGGGAGCTGTTTTTT	CASRTGGRTGELFF
NA	TRBD1	TRBV5-1	TRBJ2-5	TGCGCCAGCAGGAAATTGGGACAGCCAGAGACCCAGTACTTC	CASRKLGQPETQYF
NA	TRBD1	TRBV5-1	TRBJ1-2	TGCGCCAGCAGGCCCGGGACAGGGACTAACTATGGCTACACCTTC	CASRPGTGTNYGYTF
NA	NA	TRBV9	TRBJ2-1	TGTGCCAGCAGCGTAGCTGCGGAGGATGCTGAGCAGTTCTTC	CASSVAAEDAEQFF
NA	NA	TRBV6-5	TRBJ2-7	TGTGCCAGCCGAGGTGGGATCCGACTTCTCGAGCAGTACTTC	CASRGGIRLLEQYF
NA	NA	TRBV11-2	TRBJ1-2	TGTGCCAGCAGCGGGTTGTCACCTCGATCAAACTATGGCTACACCTTC	CASSGLSPRSNYGYTF
NA	TRBD2	TRBV3-1/TRBV3-2	TRBJ2-7	TGTGCCAGCAGCCCATTCGCTATGCGGGGGGAGCAGTACTTC	CASSPFAMRGEQYF
NA	NA	TRBV5-4	TRBJ1-1	TGTGCCAGCAGCTTGGGGGGGGTAGGATTGCCGGTAGCTTTCTTT	CASSLGGVGLPVAFF
NA	NA	TRBV3-1/TRBV3-2	TRBJ2-1	TGTGCCAGCAGCACGGGACCCTACTCCAATGAGCAGTTCTTC	CASSTGPYSNEQFF
NA	TRBD1	TRBV7-9	TRBJ2-7	TGTGCCAGCAGCTCGGACAGGGGTCGCTACGAGCAGTACTTC	CASSSDRGRYEQYF
once	TRBD1	TRBV6-5	TRBJ1-5	TGTGCCAGCAGTTTAGACAGGGGCAATCAGCCCCAGCATTTT	CASSLDRGNQPQHF
NA	NA	TRBV6-2/TRBV6-3	TRBJ1-1	TGTGCCAGCAGTTACTATCCGGGTTTGAACACTGAAGCTTTCTTT	CASSYYPGLNTEAFF
NA	TRBD1	TRBV2	TRBJ1-1	TGTGCCAGCATTCAACCGGGACAGGGGGTTACTGAAGCTTTCTTT	CASIQPGQGVTEAFF
few	NA	TRBV18	TRBJ2-1	TGTGCCAGCTCACCGAGTTTGGACACAGAACAATACAATGAGCAGTTCTTC	CASSPSLDTEQYNEQFF
NA	TRBD1	TRBV7-2	TRBJ2-5	TGTGCCAGCAGCTTAGGGGACAGGGGGAGTCGAGAGACCCAGTACTTC	CASSLGDRGSRETQYF
NA	NA	TRBV7-8	TRBJ2-4	TGTGCCAGCAGCTTATGGAGCCGCCAAAACATTCAGTACTTC	CASSLWSRQNIQYF
few	NA	TRBV28	TRBJ2-7	TGTGCCAGCAGTTTACTAGCTTCCGAGCAGTACTTC	CASSLLASEQYF
NA	NA	TRBV15	TRBJ2-7	TGTGCCACCAGCAGAGATTTACACCAGGGCTACGAGCAGTACTTC	CATSRDLHQGYEQYF
NA	NA	TRBV28	TRBJ1-6	TGTGCCAGCAGTACCCGGGGATTGGGCTATAATTCACCCCTCCACTTT	CASSTRGLGYNSPLHF
NA	NA	TRBV9	TRBJ2-1	TGTGCCAGCAGCGCCGGACAGAATGAGCAGTTCTTC	CASSAGQNEQFF
NA	TRBD1	TRBV5-1	TRBJ1-6	TGCGCCAGCAGCTTGGCCTTTGGACAGGGGAACGATTCACCCCTCCACTTT	CASSLAFGQGNDSPLHF
NA	TRBD2	TRBV5-1	TRBJ2-1	TGCGCCAGCAGCCCAGGACTAGCGGGAGATAAGGATGAGCAGTTCTTC	CASSPGLAGDKDEQFF
NA	TRBD1	TRBV5-1	TRBJ1-2	TGCGCCAGCAGCACCGGGACAGGGGAAGGCTACACCTTC	CASSTGTGEGYTF
NA	TRBD2	TRBV9	TRBJ2-3	TGTGCCAGCAGCGCCGGGACTAGCGGTAAGACAGATACGCAGTATTTT	CASSAGTSGKTDTQYF
NA	NA	TRBV18	TRBJ2-7	TGTGCCAGCTCACGCGTAGGTGGCCACGAGCAGTACTTC	CASSRVGGHEQYF
NA	TRBD2	TRBV7-6	TRBJ2-2	TGTGCCAGCAGCTTAGCCGCGACTGGTCTAGCGGGAGGATCGAACACCGGGGAGCTGTTTTTT	CASSLAATGLAGGSNTGELFF
NA	NA	TRBV6-2/TRBV6-3	TRBJ2-7	TGTGCCAGCAGTTACGCCGGGGCCCAATACTACGAGCAGTACTTC	CASSYAGAQYYEQYF
NA	TRBD1	TRBV4-1	TRBJ1-1	TGCGCCAGCAGCCAATATCCTAGACCGACAGGGGCTTTCTCTGAAGCTTTCTTT	CASSQYPRPTGAFSEAFF
NA	NA	TRBV6-6	TRBJ2-3	TGTGCCAGCAGCCGGGGACTTCCTTCGGGCACAGATACGCAGTATTTT	CASSRGLPSGTDTQYF
NA	NA	TRBV9	TRBJ2-7	TGTGCCAGCAGCGCGAGAGGGGAACCCTACGAGCAGTACTTC	CASSARGEPYEQYF